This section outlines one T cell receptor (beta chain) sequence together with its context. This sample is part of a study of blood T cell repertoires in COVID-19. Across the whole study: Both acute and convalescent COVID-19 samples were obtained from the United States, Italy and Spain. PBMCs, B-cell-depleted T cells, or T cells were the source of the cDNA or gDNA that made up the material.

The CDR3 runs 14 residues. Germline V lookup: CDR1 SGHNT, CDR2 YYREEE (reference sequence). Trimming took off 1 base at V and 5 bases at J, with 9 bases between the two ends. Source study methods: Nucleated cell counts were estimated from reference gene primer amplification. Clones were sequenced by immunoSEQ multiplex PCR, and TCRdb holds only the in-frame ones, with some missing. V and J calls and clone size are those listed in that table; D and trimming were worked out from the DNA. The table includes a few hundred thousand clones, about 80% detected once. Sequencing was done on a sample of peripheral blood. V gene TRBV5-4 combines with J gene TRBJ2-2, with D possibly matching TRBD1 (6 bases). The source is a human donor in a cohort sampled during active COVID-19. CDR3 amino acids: CASSLPGQTGELFF. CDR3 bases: TGTGCCAGCAGCTTGCCTGGACAGACCGGGGAGCTGTTTTTT. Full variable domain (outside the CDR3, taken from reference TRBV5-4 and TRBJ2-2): ETGVTQSPTHLIKTRGQQVTLRCSSQSGHNTVSWYQQALGQGPQFIFQYYREEENGRGNFPPRFSGLQFPNYSSELNVNALELDDSALYLCASSLPGQTGELFFGEGSRLTVL.